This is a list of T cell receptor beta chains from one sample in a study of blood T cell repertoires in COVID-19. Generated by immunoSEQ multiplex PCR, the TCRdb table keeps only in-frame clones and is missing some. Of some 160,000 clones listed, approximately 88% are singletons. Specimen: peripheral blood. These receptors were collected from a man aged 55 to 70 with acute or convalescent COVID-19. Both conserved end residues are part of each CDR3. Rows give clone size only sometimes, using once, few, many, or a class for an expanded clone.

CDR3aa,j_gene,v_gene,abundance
CASSQPGTGTQVEKLFF,TRBJ1-4,TRBV3-1/TRBV3-2,NA
CASIKSSGSREKLFF,TRBJ1-4,TRBV19,NA
CASSLEGGAYNSPLHF,TRBJ1-6,TRBV13,NA
CASSQPTGGYYNEQFF,TRBJ2-1,TRBV5-6,NA
CSVTIQGYEQYF,TRBJ2-7,TRBV29-1,NA
CASSGTGVGGYTF,TRBJ1-2,TRBV11-2,NA
CASIRDSVGNTIYF,TRBJ1-3,TRBV19,once
CASTRSTDTQYF,TRBJ2-3,TRBV12-3/TRBV12-4,once
CASSLTAGNTIYF,TRBJ1-3,TRBV11-2,NA
CASSVEGPFFF,TRBJ2-1,TRBV6-6,NA
CASYEGHMNTEAFF,TRBJ1-1,TRBV6-5,NA
CASSVSTGDFYEQYF,TRBJ2-7,TRBV11-2,NA
CASSQAGGPADTQYF,TRBJ2-3,TRBV3-1/TRBV3-2,NA
CASSEGSGVTDTQYF,TRBJ2-3,TRBV6-4,NA
CATPFKWTGTISYEQYF,TRBJ2-7,TRBV21-1,NA
CASSLPGTSNSPLHF,TRBJ1-6,TRBV5-6,NA
CASSLSSLDRQETQYF,TRBJ2-5,TRBV5-1,NA
CASSPAPAGGRETQYF,TRBJ2-5,TRBV7-2,once